This T cell receptor beta chain was found in a study of patients and donors after allogeneic stem cell transplantation. This clonotype was seen many times. Trimming removed 4 bases from V and 3 bases from J; junction bases left unmatched: 7. CDR1 and CDR2 (germline): SGDLS, YYNGEE. The CDR3 is 16 amino acids. One entry per CDR3 protein, called by TCRdb with MiXCR from the RT-PCR reads. The table lists roughly 230,000 distinct CDR3 sequences, 13% to 15% of them singletons. Sequenced: blood, either unsorted or a sorted T cell fraction (not recorded which). The sequence came from a human donor who was either an allogeneic HSCT recipient or a stem cell or donor lymphocyte infusion donor (not recorded which). It is not recorded whose cells these are; they may come from a transplant donor. The chain combines TRBV9 with TRBJ1-4; 9 bases are shared with TRBD1. CDR3 nucleotides: TGTGCCAGCAGCTTTGGACAGGGGCAACCTAATGAAAAACTGTTTTTT. Protein sequence: CASSFGQGQPNEKLFF.